These 31 T cell receptor beta chains were all obtained from the same sample, sequenced in a study of breast tumors, draining lymph nodes, adjacent tissues. Breast cancer patients provided tissue from their axillary draining lymph nodes. From the multiplex PCR reads, TCRdb called clonotypes with MiXCR, one entry per CDR3 protein. The profile shows about 130,000 distinct CDR3 sequences, around 20% of them singletons. Input material: axillary lymph node tissue. These receptors all come from a female donor with breast cancer. Some clones in this sample may be carry-over from other donors' samples.

The table lists this clonotype with many counts. V gene TRBV15 combines with J gene TRBJ2-7, with D perhaps assigned TRBD1 or TRBD2 (6 bases each). The CDR3 spans 18 residues. CDR1 and CDR2 (germline): LNHNV, YYDKDF (reference sequence). V gave up 0 bases and J gave up 6 bases, with 24 bases separating them. The CDR3 protein is CATSRDPPVGGAFSEQYF. The CDR3 DNA is TGTGCCACCAGCAGAGACCCTCCTGTGGGGGGCGCATTTTCCGAGCAGTACTTC.

A remark on this clonotype: A read error may explain this, as a much larger clone is one base away. V and J are TRBV10-2 and TRBJ2-2; tentatively, D is TRBD1 (6 bases). In germline, CDR1 is WSHSY, CDR2 SAAADI. The CDR3 has 15 residues. The V gene lost 7 bases and the J gene lost 9 bases, with 21 bases spanning the gap. CDR3 sequence (DNA): TGCGCCAGCACCGGAAGACAGGACCGGGCCAGGGAGCTGTTTTTT. It is translated as CASTGRQDRARELFF.

The chain joins TRBV5-8 to TRBJ2-6, with 7 nucleotides matching TRBD1. The V and J ends lost 0 bases and 12 bases, in that order; junction bases with no gene match: 9. Germline V gives CDR1 SGHTS, CDR2 YDEGEE. CDR3 length: 15 residues. CDR3 coding DNA: TGTGCCAGCAGCTTGGGGACAGGCCCTACTAGCGTCCTGACTTTC. Translating gives CASSLGTGPTSVLTF.

This clonotype was observed at least ten times. The chain couples TRBV10-3 to TRBJ2-1; D may be TRBD2 (5 bases). The ends were cut back, 6 bases at V and 7 bases at J, with 13 bases in the middle. Germline CDR1 reads ENHRY; CDR2 reads SYGVKD. This CDR3 contains 13 residues. The CDR3 region is CAIRPGLENEQFF. The CDR3 bases are TGTGCCATCAGGCCGGGATTGGAAAATGAGCAGTTCTTC.

Regarding this clonotype: With a much larger clone just one base away, this may be a read error. This rearrangement joins TRBV9 to TRBJ2-2, with D hard to call. The germline V gene has CDR1 SGDLS and CDR2 YYNGEE. The CDR3 runs to 13 residues. The CDR3 DNA reads TGTGCCGGCAGCGCCTACTCCGGCGGGGAGCTGTTTTTT. It yields the protein CAGSAYSGGELFF. The whole variable domain, remainder taken from reference TRBV9 and TRBJ2-2, is DSGVTQTPKHLITATGQRVTLRCSPRSGDLSVYWYQQSLDQGLQFLIQYYNGEERAKGNILERFSAQQFPDLHSELNLSSLELGDSALYFCAGSAYSGGELFFGEGSRLTVL.

This clonotype has at least ten counts. This sequence joins TRBV20-1 and TRBJ2-7, with a weak D call TRBD2 (5 bases). V shed 5 bases and J shed 4 bases, with 15 bases lying between them. The CDR3 loop spans 13 amino acids. Germline CDR1 reads DFQATT; CDR2 reads SNEGSKA (reference sequence). The CDR3 nucleotides are TGCAGTGCTGGCGGGCCCTCGGGTTACGAGCAGTACTTC. Its translation: CSAGGPSGYEQYF.

This clonotype was seen many times. J is TRBJ2-1 and V is TRBV11-2; no clear D gene. Germline V gene data show CDR1 as SGHAT and CDR2 as FQNNGV. Trimming removed 5 bases at V and 7 bases at J, with 9 bases between. The CDR3 covers 12 residues. CDR3 region: CASSLVRNEQFF. As DNA, the CDR3 is TGTGCCAGCAGCCTCGTTCGGAATGAGCAGTTCTTC.

There are many counts of this clonotype. This chain connects TRBV5-1 to TRBJ1-2, with D unclear. The CDR3 runs to 14 residues. Trimming stripped 0 bases from V and 1 base from J, with 7 bases between. Per germline, CDR1 SGHRS and CDR2 YFSETQ. The CDR3 DNA is TGCGCCAGCAGCTTGGGGGCCCTTAACTATGGCTACACCTTC. Translated: CASSLGALNYGYTF.

This clonotype was picked up many times. The chain is built from TRBV20-1 and TRBJ2-5; D gene unclear. V dropped 7 bases and J dropped 6 bases, with 15 bases sitting between them. The CDR3 extends over 12 amino acids. Germline CDR1 is DFQATT and CDR2 is SNEGSKA (reference sequence). Here the CDR3 DNA reads TGCAGTGTCTTGGTTGCTCCGAAGACCCAGTACTTC. The encoded protein is CSVLVAPKTQYF.

Many counts were recorded for this clonotype. V gene TRBV5-8 combines with J gene TRBJ2-2; TRBD1 is a possible D gene (6 bases). Trimming cost V 5 bases and J 0 bases, with 14 bases left between them. The CDR3 is 16 amino acids. Germline V lookup: CDR1 SGHTS, CDR2 YDEGEE. Here the CDR3 reads CASRSGQFANTGELFF. DNA for the CDR3: TGTGCCAGCAGATCCGGACAGTTCGCGAACACCGGGGAGCTGTTTTTT.

This clonotype appeared many times. This chain joins TRBV12-3 or TRBV12-4 and TRBJ2-1; TRBD2 aligns across 8 bases. V lost 5 bases to trimming and J lost 3 bases; unmatched junction nucleotides: 6. The CDR3 loop spans 15 amino acids. This chain's CDR3 is CASSNQREIYNEQFF. CDR3 nucleotides: TGTGCCAGCAGTAACCAGCGGGAGATCTACAATGAGCAGTTCTTC.

On this clonotype itself: A much larger clone differs from this one at a single base, so this may be a read error. The chain recombines TRBV6-1 with TRBJ2-1; D tentatively fits TRBD1 or TRBD2 (6 bases each). The CDR3 is made up of 14 amino acids. The germline CDR1 and CDR2 sequences are MNHNS and SASEGT. V was clipped by 5 bases and J by 3 bases, with 11 bases between them. The CDR3 is CASSRGGGYNEQFF. Here the CDR3 DNA reads TGTGCCAGCAGTCGAGGGGGAGGCTACAATGAGCAGTTCTTC.

This clonotype was seen at least ten times. This chain connects TRBV4-2 to TRBJ1-3; TRBD1 might be the D (5 bases). Between the trimmed V and J ends, which lost 1 base and 1 base, there was a span of 8 bases. Germline values: CDR1 LGHNA, CDR2 YNFKEQ. CDR3 length: 15 amino acids. The CDR3 here is CASSQGRGSGNTIYF. CDR3 bases: TGTGCCAGCAGCCAAGGGCGGGGGTCTGGAAACACCATATATTTT.

This clonotype came up many times. The chain employs TRBV7-9 and TRBJ1-2; D gene uncertain. This CDR3 is 13 amino acids long. CDR1 and CDR2 from the germline V gene are SEHNR and FQNEAQ (reference sequence). V lost 5 bases, J lost 4 bases, and 11 bases lay in between. The CDR3 DNA reads as TGTGCCAGCAGCAGCCACGACGCCTATGGCTACACCTTC. Protein sequence: CASSSHDAYGYTF. The full variable domain, in which reference TRBV7-9 and TRBJ1-2 provide the parts outside the CDR3, is DTGVSQNPRHKITKRGQNVTFRCDPISEHNRLYWYRQTLGQGPEFLTYFQNEAQLEKSRLLSDRFSAERPKGSFSTLEIQRTEQGDSAMYLCASSSHDAYGYTFGSGTRLTVV.

About this clonotype itself: This sequence may be a read error, since a much larger clone differs from it by one base. The V call is TRBV2, the J call TRBJ2-1; D possibly corresponds to TRBD2 (5 bases). Germline loops: CDR1 SNHLY, CDR2 FYNNEI. The CDR3 is 12 residues long. The CDR3 sequence is CASRRGLNERFF. CDR3 sequence (DNA): TGTGCCAGCAGGCGCGGACTCAATGAGCGGTTCTTC.

This clonotype showed up many times. The J gene is TRBJ2-3, the V gene TRBV20-1; D is unclear. Germline V gene lookup returns CDR1 DFQATT and CDR2 SNEGSKA (reference sequence). This CDR3 region has 12 residues. Trimming took off 3 bases at V and 6 bases at J, with 10 bases between the two ends. For the CDR3, the DNA is TGCAGTGCTAGTCCTAAAGGGGATACGCAGTATTTT. Translated, it gives CSASPKGDTQYF.

This clonotype was recorded at least ten times. The chain uses TRBV20-1 and TRBJ2-3; D may be TRBD2 (6 bases). V was shortened by 3 bases and J by 5 bases, with 21 bases between the two germline ends. The CDR3 sequence is 16 residues long. Per germline, CDR1 DFQATT and CDR2 SNEGSKA (reference sequence). CDR3 in DNA: TGCAGTGCTAGGGCCATAGCGGAGGTCCCAATAGATACGCAGTATTTT. It encodes CSARAIAEVPIDTQYF.

This clonotype was seen ten or more times. The chain couples TRBV5-1 to TRBJ2-5; tentatively, D is TRBD2 (7 bases). V was trimmed by 3 bases and J by 5 bases, leaving 17 bases between them. The V gene's germline CDR1 is SGHRS and CDR2 YFSETQ. The CDR3 is 15 amino acids. CDR3 residues: CASSSPEGGAETQYF. The CDR3 nucleotides are TGCGCCAGCAGCTCCCCTGAGGGGGGGGCTGAGACCCAGTACTTC.

Note on this clonotype: This may be a read error: a much more frequent sequence differs by one nucleotide. The J gene is TRBJ2-7, the V gene TRBV18, with no clear D. Germline V gives CDR1 KGHSH, CDR2 LQKENI. This CDR3 comprises 17 residues. Written as DNA, the CDR3 is TGTGCCAGCCCACCATCTGTAGGAGACACGAGCTCCTACGAGCAGTACTTC. Translating gives CASPPSVGDTSSYEQYF.

On this clonotype itself: This clone may be a read error of a much larger clone one base away. The V call is TRBV6-6, the J call TRBJ1-2, with no clear D. Germline loops: CDR1 MNHNY, CDR2 SVGAGI (reference sequence). This CDR3 has 13 amino acids. V was shortened by 4 bases and J by 5 bases, with 11 bases between the two germline ends. For the CDR3, the DNA is TGTGCCAGCAGTTCGACCGGGAAATATGGCTACACCTTC. Amino acid sequence: CASSSTGKYGYTF.

With respect to this clonotype: A much larger clone lies a single base off, so this may be a read error. The chain carries TRBV7-2 and TRBJ2-3, with a tentative D call TRBD1 (5 bases). Germline CDR1 reads SGHTA; CDR2 reads FQGNSA. The CDR3 is 13 amino acids. The CDR3 region has the DNA TGTGCCAGCAGCTCACAGTCCACAGGTACGCAGTATTTT. This encodes CASSSQSTGTQYF.

This clonotype turned up a few times. A much more abundant neighbour one base away suggests this may be a read error. This chain connects TRBV20-1 to TRBJ2-1; 10 positions agree with TRBD2. Per the germline V gene, CDR1 is DFQATT and CDR2 is SNEGSKA (reference sequence). The CDR3 loop spans 15 amino acids. The CDR3 sequence is CSARLAGALYNEQSF. Here the CDR3 DNA reads TGCAGTGCTAGACTAGCGGGAGCCCTATACAATGAGCAGTCCTTC.

This clonotype was recorded at least ten times. CDR3 nucleotides: TGTGCCAGTAGTATAGATCAGGGGACAGAGACCCAGTACTTC. This translates into CASSIDQGTETQYF. J is TRBJ2-5 and V is TRBV19; maybe TRBD1 (6 bases). V lost 0 bases and J lost 4, with 9 bases in between. This CDR3 is built from 14 residues. The germline gives CDR1 LNHDA, CDR2 SQIVND (reference sequence).

CDR3 bases: TGTGCCAGCAGTGACCCCGGACAGGGACACACCGGGGAGCTGTTTTTT. It encodes CASSDPGQGHTGELFF. The rearrangement uses TRBV25-1 and TRBJ2-2; 8 nucleotides line up with TRBD1. From germline, CDR1 is MGHDK and CDR2 SYGVNS. The CDR3 is 16 residues long. The V segment lost 3 bases and the J segment 3 bases; nucleotides outside the gene matches: 6.

This clonotype was recorded many times. The chain has TRBV2 and TRBJ2-6, with D possibly being TRBD2 (6 bases). Germline V CDR1 and CDR2: SNHLY, FYNNEI. V lost 8 bases and J lost 1, with 24 bases in between. The CDR3 runs to 19 residues. CDR3 sequence reads: CASAEGRPYRLSGANVLTF. CDR3 DNA sequence: TGTGCCAGCGCCGAAGGGAGGCCGTATAGGTTGTCTGGGGCCAACGTCCTGACTTTC. Combining the CDR3 with reference TRBV2 and TRBJ2-6 gives the whole variable domain EPEVTQTPSHQVTQMGQEVILRCVPISNHLYFYWYRQILGQKVEFLVSFYNNEISEKSEIFDDQFSVERPDGSNFTLKIRSTKLEDSAMYFCASAEGRPYRLSGANVLTFGAGSRLTVL.

This clonotype was detected only a few times. V usage is TRBV28 and J usage is TRBJ1-6; no clear D. V was clipped by 3 bases and J by 9 bases, with 15 bases between them. The CDR3 extends over 15 amino acids. Germline loops: CDR1 MDHEN, CDR2 SYDVKM. The CDR3 protein is CASSFGAVTSSPLHF. The CDR3 DNA is TGTGCCAGCAGTTTCGGAGCAGTGACTAGTTCACCCCTCCACTTT.

This clonotype has at least ten counts. The rearrangement joins TRBV7-3 to TRBJ2-3; 8 bases line up with TRBD2. The J segment lost 4 bases and the V segment lost 6 bases, leaving 12 bases of the junction unmatched. In germline, CDR1 is SGHTA, CDR2 FQGTGA. This CDR3 has 16 amino acids. The CDR3 spells CASSEEPGGRPDTQYF. The DNA of the CDR3 is TGTGCCAGCAGTGAAGAGCCGGGCGGGAGGCCAGATACGCAGTATTTT.

On this clonotype itself: A read error may produce the germline difference seen at one junction end. The rearrangement joins TRBV3-1 to TRBJ2-7; 8 bases match TRBD2. CDR1 is LGHDT and CDR2 is YNNKEL in the germline V gene (reference sequence). This CDR3 spans 15 amino acids. Here the CDR3 reads CASSLGLGASLERYF. The CDR3 coding sequence is TGTGCCAGCAGCCTGGGACTAGGGGCCTCCTTGGAGCGGTACTTC.

Comments on this clonotype: One base away lies a much larger clone, so this may be a sequencing read error. This rearrangement joins TRBV6-1 to TRBJ1-6; 10 nucleotides align to TRBD1. The CDR3 extends over 17 amino acids. V lost 10 bases, J lost 3 bases, and 12 bases stayed unmatched. Germline assignment: CDR1 MNHNS and CDR2 SASEGT. CDR3: CATLKDRGSLYNSPLHF. In DNA, the CDR3 is TGTGCCACCCTGAAGGACAGGGGGTCCCTCTATAATTCACCCCTCCACTTT.

This clonotype was observed a few times. A much larger clone is a single base away; this may be a read error. The chain has TRBV7-3 and TRBJ2-2; possibly TRBD1 or TRBD2 for D (5 bases each). The CDR3 covers 14 residues. CDR1 is SGHTA, CDR2 FQGTGA, per germline. CDR3 in DNA: TGTGCCAGCAGCTTAGGGGCCAACACCGGGGAGCTGTCTTTT. As protein: CASSLGANTGELSF.

Note on this clonotype: Since a much larger clone is just one base distant, this may be a read error. The chain combines TRBV7-9 with TRBJ2-3, with a tentative D call TRBD2 (7 bases). The V gene's germline CDR1 is SEHNR and CDR2 FQNEAQ (reference sequence). This CDR3 spans 16 amino acids. CDR3 loop: CAGRSSGGARTDTQYF. CDR3 coding DNA: TGTGCCGGCAGGTCCTCTGGGGGGGCGAGGACAGATACGCAGTATTTT. The full variable domain, rest sourced from reference TRBV7-9 and TRBJ2-3, is DTGVSQNPRHKITKRGQNVTFRCDPISEHNRLYWYRQTLGQGPEFLTYFQNEAQLEKSRLLSDRFSAERPKGSFSTLEIQRTEQGDSAMYLCAGRSSGGARTDTQYFGPGTRLTVL.